This T cell receptor beta chain originates from a study of Graves' ophthalmopathy and Graves' hyperthyroidism. Ophthalmopathy cases showed moderate-to-severe activity, scoring CAS ≥3 and NOSPECS ≥4, with duration under 3 months. Diagnosis was based on clinical symptoms, serum thyroxine, TRAb, thyroid ultrasound and orbital computed tomography. The PBMCs used were ones drawn from approximately 10 ml of fresh peripheral blood. Trimming removed 7 bases at V and 5 bases at J, with 15 bases between. The CDR3 runs to 13 residues. Germline CDR1 and CDR2: MDHEN and SYDVKM. As the template, RNA transcripts were used to amplify TCR beta CDR3 regions. RT-PCR with HTBI primers came first, then second-round multiplex PCR. TCRdb itself ran the multiplex PCR reads through MiXCR, one entry per CDR3 protein. Counted here are roughly 500,000 distinct CDR3 sequences, approximately 15% occurring once; the ten biggest clones make up about 10%.

This clonotype was seen repeatedly, ten times or more. Its antigen remains unidentified. Regarding the study as a whole: In blood, most expanded thyroid clonotypes above 0.001 frequency were also detected.

The sample taken for sequencing was blood. V usage is TRBV28 and J usage is TRBJ2-7; D possibly corresponds to TRBD1 (5 bases). This clonotype was obtained from a woman in her twenties or thirties with Graves' ophthalmopathy. This CDR3 reads CASIDQGRDEQYF. Here the CDR3 DNA reads TGTGCCAGCATCGACCAGGGTCGGGACGAGCAGTACTTC.